These 24 T cell receptor beta chains originate from one sample sequenced in a study of OX40 agonist ivuxolimab in advanced cancers. Sequencing was performed with immunoSEQ multiplex PCR; in TCRdb, only in-frame clones are kept and a portion is missing. The sample consists of approximately 17,000 clones, about 80% of them appearing once. Sequencing was performed on CD4+ or CD8+ T cells sorted from blood, taken in a trial of the OX40 agonist ivuxolimab. The receptors stem from an adult with an advanced solid tumor such as melanoma, head and neck, liver or kidney cancer.

V is TRBV18 and J is TRBJ2-3; the D gene is possibly TRBD2 (5 bases). The CDR3 length is 14 residues. Germline-derived CDR1 and CDR2 are KGHSH and LQKENI. Trimming took 2 bases from V and 0 from J, leaving 6 bases between them. CDR3 in amino acids: CASSPSGSTDTQYF. The CDR3 DNA reads TGTGCCAGCTCACCATCGGGGAGCACAGATACGCAGTATTTT. The full variable domain, rest sourced from reference TRBV18 and TRBJ2-3, is NAGVMQNPRHLVRRRGQEARLRCSPMKGHSHVYWYRQLPEEGLKFMVYLQKENIIDESGMPKERFSAEFPKEGPSILRIQQVVRGDSAAYFCASSPSGSTDTQYFGPGTRLTVL.

The CDR3 region is CASSKRIGQGRDTQYF. The CDR3 nucleotides are TGTGCCAGCAGCAAACGGATAGGGCAGGGGAGAGATACGCAGTATTTT. The chain employs TRBV13 and TRBJ2-3; the D gene is possibly TRBD1 (6 bases). V gave up 5 bases and J gave up 5 bases, with 20 bases separating them. CDR1 is PRHDT, CDR2 FYEKMQ, per germline (reference sequence). The CDR3 runs 16 residues.

The V and J genes are TRBV4-2 and TRBJ2-3; 10 nucleotides align to TRBD1. The CDR3 length is 16 residues. The V gene's germline CDR1 is LGHNA and CDR2 YNFKEQ. J gave up 6 bases and V 1 base, and 7 bases lay outside the gene matches. This CDR3 is CASSQGTGGTLDTQYF. CDR3 nucleotide sequence: TGTGCCAGCAGCCAAGGGACAGGGGGGACTTTGGATACGCAGTATTTT.

V is TRBV6-1 and J is TRBJ2-5; D might be TRBD2 (6 bases). The V end lost 6 bases, the J end lost 4 bases, and 15 bases lay between the germline ends. The CDR3 loop spans 14 amino acids. CDR1 is MNHNS and CDR2 is SASEGT in the germline V gene. The CDR3 sequence: CASSRMGEVETQYF. The DNA for the CDR3 is TGTGCCAGCAGCCGCATGGGGGAGGTAGAGACCCAGTACTTC.

In its sample, this clone was seen once. The chain links TRBV7-6 to TRBJ2-3; D is ambiguous. Per germline, CDR1 SGHVS and CDR2 FNYEAQ. Trimming cost V 5 bases and J 2 bases, with 5 bases left between them. The CDR3 totals 12 residues. The chain's CDR3 is CASSTYTDTQYF. The CDR3 coding sequence is TGTGCCAGCAGCACTTACACAGATACGCAGTATTTT.

There are a few counts of this clone. The chain couples TRBV2 to TRBJ1-5; tentative D call: TRBD1 (5 bases). Germline V gene sequence: CDR1 SNHLY, CDR2 FYNNEI. V lost 6 bases, J lost 0 bases, and 9 bases lay in between. CDR3 length: 14 amino acids. CDR3 loop: CASRKGVSNQPQHF. For the CDR3, the DNA is TGTGCCAGCAGAAAAGGGGTTAGCAATCAGCCCCAGCATTTT.

The chain has TRBV15 and TRBJ2-6, with D tentatively TRBD2 (6 bases). Germline values: CDR1 LNHNV, CDR2 YYDKDF (reference sequence). This CDR3 has 15 residues. Deletions cut 5 bases from V and 11 bases from J, with 19 bases between. DNA for the CDR3: TGTGCCACCAGCCCGAGCGGGTCAGGAGCCGACGTCCTGACTTTC. Translating gives CATSPSGSGADVLTF.

The chain carries TRBV29-1 and TRBJ2-1, with unresolved D. V lost 4 bases and J 7 bases, leaving 14 bases between the germline ends. This CDR3 is 13 amino acids long. The germline V gene has CDR1 SQVTM and CDR2 ANQGSEA. DNA of the CDR3: TGCAGCGTTGGGGTCTCAGGTTCGAATGAGCAGTTCTTC. Translation: CSVGVSGSNEQFF.

This clone came up a few times. V is TRBV4-3 and J is TRBJ2-1; 13 bases map to TRBD2. CDR1 LGHNA and CDR2 YSLEER come from the germline V gene. V lost 4 bases to trimming and J lost 6 bases; unmatched junction nucleotides: 3. CDR3 size: 15 residues. CDR3 nucleotides: TGCGCCAGCAGCCTACTAGCGGGGGGGCCCAATGAGCAGTTCTTC. Encoded protein: CASSLLAGGPNEQFF.

The CDR3 is CASSSGPNSPLHF. The CDR3, as DNA: TGTGCCAGCAGTTCAGGGCCGAATTCACCCCTCCACTTT. This rearrangement joins TRBV5-6 to TRBJ1-6; D possibly corresponds to TRBD1 (5 bases). This CDR3 region has 13 residues. V lost 5 bases to trimming and J lost 7 bases, with 10 bases between them. The germline V gene has CDR1 SGHDT and CDR2 YYEEEE. The whole variable domain, remainder taken from reference TRBV5-6 and TRBJ1-6, is DAGVTQSPTHLIKTRGQQVTLRCSPKSGHDTVSWYQQALGQGPQFIFQYYEEEERQRGNFPDRFSGHQFPNYSSELNVNALLLGDSALYLCASSSGPNSPLHFGNGTRLTVT.

This chain uses TRBV9 with TRBJ2-3; D perhaps matches TRBD2 (5 bases). V was shortened by 4 bases and J by 1 base, with 10 bases between the two germline ends. Germline loops: CDR1 SGDLS, CDR2 YYNGEE. The CDR3 has 14 residues. The CDR3: CASSKLGGTDTQYF. CDR3 DNA sequence: TGTGCCAGCAGCAAACTGGGAGGCACAGATACGCAGTATTTT.

With respect to this clone: Germline is not matched at one junction end, which may reflect a read error. The chain links TRBV13 to TRBJ2-5, with 9 positions matching TRBD1. The J call may be mistaken, given a closer DNA end match to TRBJ2-7. The germline gives CDR1 PRHDT, CDR2 FYEKMQ (reference sequence). The CDR3 sequence is 15 residues long. For the CDR3, the DNA is TGTGCCAGCAGCTTAGAAGGACAGGGGTCCTCCGAGCAGTACTTC. This encodes CASSLEGQGSSEQYF.

The chain is built from TRBV30 and TRBJ2-3; 16 bases are a match to TRBD2. Losses at the gene ends were 5 bases for V and 4 bases for J; bases not matched to a gene: 3. Looked up from germline, CDR1 is GTSNPN and CDR2 is SVGIG (reference sequence). This CDR3 has 15 residues. The CDR3 here is CAWGTSGGAADTQYF. In DNA, the CDR3 is TGTGCCTGGGGGACTAGCGGGGGGGCCGCAGATACGCAGTATTTT.

The V gene is TRBV10-3, the J gene TRBJ2-1; no firm D call. Germline CDR1 ENHRY, CDR2 SYGVKD. The germline V and J ends were trimmed by 7 bases and 3 bases, with 7 bases remaining between them. The CDR3 loop spans 12 amino acids. The CDR3 nucleotides read TGTGCCATCAATCAGGACTACAATGAGCAGTTCTTC. Its translation is CAINQDYNEQFF.

J is TRBJ1-1 and V is TRBV5-4; D is possibly TRBD1 (5 bases). Between the trimmed V and J ends, which lost 4 bases and 1 base, there was a span of 11 bases. Germline V gives CDR1 SGHNT, CDR2 YYREEE (reference sequence). This CDR3 has 14 residues. CDR3 nucleotides: TGTGCCAGCAGCGCCGGACATTCGAACACTGAAGCTTTCTTT. Protein: CASSAGHSNTEAFF.

The chain is built from TRBV4-3 and TRBJ1-4; maybe TRBD1 (6 bases). V was pared by 0 bases and J by 8 bases, with 13 bases between. The length of the CDR3 is 15 residues. Per germline, CDR1 LGHNA and CDR2 YSLEER. CDR3 sequence: CASSQEMRRGEKLFF. The DNA for the CDR3 is TGCGCCAGCAGCCAAGAAATGCGCAGGGGCGAAAAACTGTTTTTT.

The gene calls are TRBV27 and TRBJ1-1; D gene ambiguous. The CDR3 is 14 amino acids. Germline loops: CDR1 MNHEY, CDR2 SMNVEV (reference sequence). Trimming took 5 bases from V and 1 from J, leaving 11 bases between them. The CDR3 spells CASSLDVRNTEAFF. The CDR3 DNA follows: TGTGCCAGCAGTCTCGACGTACGGAACACTGAAGCTTTCTTT.

The chain uses TRBV7-2 and TRBJ2-2; TRBD2 matches 7 bases. From germline, CDR1 is SGHTA and CDR2 FQGNSA. After removal of 2 bases from V and 6 bases from J, the junction contained 6 bases not matched to a gene. The CDR3 is 15 residues long. Here the CDR3 reads CASSLLGGISGELFF. Written as DNA, the CDR3 is TGTGCCAGCAGCTTACTCGGGGGGATTTCCGGGGAGCTGTTTTTT.

The V call is TRBV5-1, the J call TRBJ2-1; 9 bases align to TRBD1. This CDR3 has 13 amino acids. Germline CDR1 reads SGHRS; CDR2 reads YFSETQ. Trimming cost V 0 bases and J 8 bases; bases outside gene matches: 0. The CDR3 DNA reads as TGCGCCAGCAGCTTGGGGACAGGGGATGAGCAGTTCTTC. This sequence encodes CASSLGTGDEQFF.

The rearrangement uses TRBV19 and TRBJ2-7, with 7 positions matching TRBD2. V lost 7 bases, J lost 6 bases, and 6 bases stayed unmatched. The CDR3 contains 12 residues. Looked up from germline, CDR1 is LNHDA and CDR2 is SQIVND (reference sequence). Here the CDR3 reads CASTGLEGEQYF. CDR3 bases: TGTGCCAGTACCGGACTAGAAGGCGAGCAGTACTTC.

This clone was picked up one time. V and J are TRBV15 and TRBJ1-6; 7 bases agree with TRBD1. Trimming cost V 3 bases and J 10 bases; bases outside gene matches: 9. The CDR3 length is 15 residues. Germline V lookup: CDR1 LNHNV, CDR2 YYDKDF (reference sequence). The CDR3 protein is CATSRDGQEDSPLHF. As DNA, the CDR3 is TGTGCCACCAGCAGGGACGGACAGGAAGACTCACCCCTCCACTTT.

The chain links TRBV11-3 to TRBJ1-5; 7 nucleotides agree with TRBD1. This CDR3 has 16 amino acids. V shed 5 bases, J shed 0 bases, and the junction held 7 bases outside the gene matches. The germline gives CDR1 SGHNT, CDR2 YENEEA. CDR3 bases: TGTGCCAGCAGCCTGCAACAGGGGAATAGCAATCAGCCCCAGCATTTT. This sequence encodes CASSLQQGNSNQPQHF.

The genes are TRBV19 and TRBJ2-7; D is unresolved. The germline gives CDR1 LNHDA, CDR2 SQIVND (reference sequence). The CDR3 extends over 13 amino acids. Trimming shortened V by 7 bases and J by 4 bases, and 14 bases separated the two germline ends. DNA of the CDR3: TGTGCCAGTACCCCTCCTAGTTCGTACGAGCAGTACTTC. Translating gives CASTPPSSYEQYF.

The chain employs TRBV5-1 and TRBJ2-7; D is perhaps TRBD1 (5 bases). Trimming left V 0 bases short and J 3 bases short, with 13 bases between. CDR3 length: 15 residues. Germline-derived CDR1 and CDR2 are SGHRS and YFSETQ. The CDR3 sequence is CASSLVGEQDYEQYF. The CDR3 nucleotides are TGCGCCAGCAGCTTGGTCGGTGAACAGGACTACGAGCAGTACTTC. Supplemented by reference TRBV5-1 and TRBJ2-7, the full variable domain reads KAGVTQTPRYLIKTRGQQVTLSCSPISGHRSVSWYQQTPGQGLQFLFEYFSETQRNKGNFPGRFSGRQFSNSRSEMNVSTLELGDSALYLCASSLVGEQDYEQYFGPGTRLTVT.